These 21 T cell receptor beta chains came from one sample sequenced in a study of regulatory T cells in long-lasting Graves disease. Arm-PCR of CDR3 regions with iRepertoire HTBI primers generated TCR beta libraries. A single record per CDR3 protein comes from TCRdb applying MiXCR to the multiplex PCR reads. The sample consists of approximately 540,000 distinct CDR3 sequences, more than 10% of them appearing once. Time point meaning: newly diagnosed GD, antithyroid drugs for less than 3 months. RNA isolated from PBMCs was used to make the TCR library. The sample was also reused in another study, on T cells in Graves' hyperthyroidism and ophthalmopathy.

Specimen: peripheral blood mononuclear cells (PBMCs), collected at new diagnosis, from a patient treated with antithyroid drugs. All receptors derive from a woman in her thirties with Graves disease.

This chain links TRBV5-5 with TRBJ2-3, with D tentatively TRBD1 (6 bases). V lost 0 bases, J lost 0 bases, and 14 bases lay in between. CDR1 is SGHKS, CDR2 YYEKEE, per germline (reference sequence). This CDR3 is built from 17 residues. As DNA, the CDR3 is TGTGCCAGCAGCTTGGTCCCACAGGGATTTAGCACAGATACGCAGTATTTT. Translating it yields CASSLVPQGFSTDTQYF.

This clonotype came up a few times. One end of the junction does not line up with germline, which may come from a read error. The chain carries TRBV4-3 and TRBJ2-3, with D perhaps matching TRBD2 (6 bases). The CDR3 spans 16 residues. Germline assignment: CDR1 LGHNA and CDR2 YSLEER. The chain's CDR3 is CASSPRLGLVPDTQYF. CDR3 in DNA: TGTGCCAGCAGCCCCCGACTAGGTCTCGTTCCAGATACGCAGTATTTT.

The chain combines TRBV28 with TRBJ2-3; TRBD2 matches at 11 bases. CDR3 length: 19 amino acids. Germline values: CDR1 MDHEN, CDR2 SYDVKM. Unmatched junction bases numbered 17, after V lost 7 bases and J lost 2 bases. CDR3 in amino acids: CASTKAGTSGRRVTDTQYF. The DNA of the CDR3 is TGTGCCAGCACAAAGGCGGGGACTAGCGGCAGACGAGTCACAGATACGCAGTATTTT.

This clonotype was counted many times. This rearrangement joins TRBV10-3 to TRBJ1-2; no definite D call. The germline gives CDR1 ENHRY, CDR2 SYGVKD. CDR3 length equals 13 residues. With 6 bases removed from V and 4 bases from J, the gap between germline ends came to 12 bases. The CDR3 region is CAISRGLGYGYTF. CDR3 DNA sequence: TGTGCCATCAGCCGGGGTCTGGGCTATGGCTACACCTTC.

The chain employs TRBV20-1 and TRBJ2-5; the match to TRBD1 covers 9 bases. This CDR3 has 14 residues. V gave up 5 bases and J gave up 4 bases; unmatched junction bases: 8. Germline values: CDR1 DFQATT, CDR2 SNEGSKA (reference sequence). CDR3 nucleotide sequence: TGCAGTGCTCCTTTACAGGGGGCTGCAGAGACCCAGTACTTC. Translated: CSAPLQGAAETQYF.

This clonotype was observed many times. The chain carries TRBV12-3 or TRBV12-4 and TRBJ1-4; D unclear. The CDR3 has 15 residues. Trimming cost V 3 bases and J 0 bases, with 8 bases left between them. Here the CDR3 DNA reads TGTGCCAGCAGTTTTAGGAGAACAACTAATGAAAAACTGTTTTTT. It specifies CASSFRRTTNEKLFF.

The sample holds many counts of this clonotype. The chain carries TRBV5-1 and TRBJ2-3; perhaps TRBD1 as D (6 bases). Trimming shortened V by 0 bases and J by 7 bases, and 18 bases separated the two germline ends. Germline CDR1 SGHRS, CDR2 YFSETQ. The CDR3 runs to 16 residues. CDR3 region: CASSLEGELGRNTQYF. CDR3 coding DNA: TGCGCCAGCAGCTTGGAGGGGGAGTTAGGGCGAAATACGCAGTATTTT.

This clonotype appeared a few times. This rearrangement joins TRBV30 to TRBJ1-3; TRBD1 matches at 7 bases. This CDR3 has 15 amino acids. Per the germline V gene, CDR1 is GTSNPN and CDR2 is SVGIG (reference sequence). V shed 0 bases, J shed 4 bases, and the junction held 6 bases outside the gene matches. CDR3 in amino acids: CAWSVRGGGGNTIYF. The CDR3 region has the DNA TGTGCCTGGAGTGTACGAGGGGGCGGCGGAAACACCATATATTTT.

The table lists this clonotype with a few counts. The chain joins TRBV18 to TRBJ2-2, with TRBD2 identical over 9 bases. The trim removed 3 bases at V and 5 bases at J, leaving 7 bases unmatched. This CDR3 is built from 16 residues. Germline assignment: CDR1 KGHSH and CDR2 LQKENI. The CDR3 sequence is CASSPGLAGTTGELFF. CDR3 coding DNA: TGTGCCAGCTCACCCGGTCTAGCGGGAACGACCGGGGAGCTGTTTTTT.

This clonotype occurred a few times. This chain joins TRBV2 and TRBJ2-2; 8 nucleotides align to TRBD2. This CDR3 has 13 amino acids. CDR1 and CDR2 (germline): SNHLY, FYNNEI. V dropped 6 bases and J dropped 6; count of bases not matched to a gene: 3. For the CDR3, the DNA is TGTGCCAGCAGGCCGGGACTAGCCGGGGAGCTGTTTTTT. Amino acid sequence: CASRPGLAGELFF.

This clonotype has ten or more counts. The CDR3 sequence is CASSLSTGDNEQFF. CDR3 DNA sequence: TGTGCCAGCAGTTTATCTACCGGAGACAATGAGCAGTTCTTC. The chain employs TRBV27 and TRBJ2-1; D gene uncertain. Germline values: CDR1 MNHEY, CDR2 SMNVEV (reference sequence). This CDR3 has 14 amino acids. Trimming removed 0 bases at V and 5 bases at J, with 8 bases between.

This clonotype was counted only a few times. The gene calls are TRBV5-1 and TRBJ2-3; D remains ambiguous. CDR1 and CDR2 from the germline V gene are SGHRS and YFSETQ. V was shortened by 2 bases and J by 2 bases, with 3 bases between the two germline ends. The CDR3 runs to 12 residues. CDR3 nucleotide sequence: TGCGCCAGCAGCTTCGCCACAGATACGCAGTATTTT. Amino acid sequence: CASSFATDTQYF.

This clonotype was counted ten times or more. J is TRBJ2-2 and V is TRBV12-3 or TRBV12-4; D is perhaps TRBD1 (5 bases). V was shortened by 6 bases and J by 5 bases, with 13 bases between the two germline ends. The CDR3 contains 14 residues. The CDR3 nucleotides read TGTGCCAGCAGCTTTAGTTCAGGGACCGGGGAGCTGTTTTTT. It yields the protein CASSFSSGTGELFF.

This clonotype has more than one count but fewer than ten. This chain connects TRBV7-2 to TRBJ2-3; D assignment may be TRBD1 or TRBD2 (6 bases each). Germline V gene lookup returns CDR1 SGHTA and CDR2 FQGNSA. Trimming took off 1 base at V and 8 bases at J, with 34 bases between the two ends. The CDR3 totals 21 residues. Written as DNA, the CDR3 is TGTGCCAGCAGCTTAGGCTTAGCGCATATAACCCGGGAGCCAGGGGCAGGTACGCAGTATTTT. It yields the protein CASSLGLAHITREPGAGTQYF. Drawing the rest from reference TRBV7-2 and TRBJ2-3, the complete variable domain is GAGVSQSPSNKVTEKGKDVELRCDPISGHTALYWYRQSLGQGLEFLIYFQGNSAPDKSGLPSDRFSAERTGGSVSTLTIQRTQQEDSAVYLCASSLGLAHITREPGAGTQYFGPGTRLTVL.

This clonotype was observed once. The V call is TRBV27, the J call TRBJ2-1, with TRBD2 identical over 11 bases. The CDR3 totals 21 residues. The germline gives CDR1 MNHEY, CDR2 SMNVEV (reference sequence). The junction had 17 bases not matched to a gene; V was cut back by 4 bases and J by 0 bases. The CDR3 sequence is CASSSYGRIAGGPNSYNEQFF. The CDR3 region has the DNA TGTGCCAGCAGTTCATACGGAAGAATAGCGGGAGGGCCCAACTCCTACAATGAGCAGTTCTTC.

This clonotype was found many times. The V call is TRBV15, the J call TRBJ2-7; D perhaps matches TRBD2 (6 bases). The germline V and J ends were trimmed by 0 bases and 10 bases, with 13 bases remaining between them. The CDR3 has 13 amino acids. The V gene's germline CDR1 is LNHNV and CDR2 YYDKDF (reference sequence). CDR3 sequence (DNA): TGTGCCACCAGCAGAGATAATGGCGGGATTCAGTACTTC. This encodes CATSRDNGGIQYF.

The table lists this clonotype with many counts. The chain joins TRBV28 to TRBJ2-2; no firm D call. The CDR3 sequence is 15 residues long. From germline, CDR1 is MDHEN and CDR2 SYDVKM. The V end lost 3 bases, the J end lost 0 bases, and 8 bases lay between the germline ends. The CDR3 sequence: CASSFSSANTGELFF. CDR3 bases: TGTGCCAGCAGTTTCAGCAGCGCGAACACCGGGGAGCTGTTTTTT. Full variable domain (rest looked up from reference TRBV28 and TRBJ2-2): DVKVTQSSRYLVKRTGEKVFLECVQDMDHENMFWYRQDPGLGLRLIYFSYDVKMKEKGDIPEGYSVSREKKERFSLILESASTNQTSMYLCASSFSSANTGELFFGEGSRLTVL.

This clonotype was observed a handful of times. The chain couples TRBV7-9 to TRBJ2-5; no clear D. V shed 2 bases and J shed 1 base, with 8 bases lying between them. The CDR3 has 14 residues. Germline lookup yields CDR1 SEHNR and CDR2 FQNEAQ (reference sequence). Here the CDR3 reads CASSLMSPQETQYF. DNA for the CDR3: TGTGCCAGCAGCTTAATGTCCCCCCAAGAGACCCAGTACTTC.

This clonotype was observed at least ten times. V and J are TRBV10-3 and TRBJ1-2, with D tentatively TRBD1 (5 bases). The ends were cut back, 0 bases at V and 7 bases at J, with 6 bases in the middle. This CDR3 is 12 amino acids long. CDR1 and CDR2 (germline): ENHRY, SYGVKD. Here the CDR3 reads CAISESGLGYTF. The CDR3 DNA sequence: TGTGCCATCAGTGAGTCGGGACTTGGCTACACCTTC.

The chain couples TRBV25-1 to TRBJ2-4, with 8 bases aligning to TRBD1. The CDR3 spans 15 residues. The J segment lost 4 bases and the V segment lost 2 bases, leaving 4 bases of the junction unmatched. Germline values: CDR1 MGHDK, CDR2 SYGVNS. CDR3 protein: CASSEKGTGKNIQYF. In DNA form, the CDR3 reads TGTGCCAGCAGTGAAAAAGGGACAGGTAAAAACATTCAGTACTTC.

There are many counts of this clonotype. The V and J genes are TRBV6-9 and TRBJ2-7; 8 bases are shared with TRBD2. V lost 3 bases, J lost 0 bases, and 1 base stayed unmatched. The germline V gene encodes CDR1 MNHGY and CDR2 SVAAGI. The CDR3 spans 14 residues. The CDR3 region has the DNA TGTGCCAGCAGTTACGGGACTAGCTCCTACGAGCAGTACTTC. It translates to CASSYGTSSYEQYF.